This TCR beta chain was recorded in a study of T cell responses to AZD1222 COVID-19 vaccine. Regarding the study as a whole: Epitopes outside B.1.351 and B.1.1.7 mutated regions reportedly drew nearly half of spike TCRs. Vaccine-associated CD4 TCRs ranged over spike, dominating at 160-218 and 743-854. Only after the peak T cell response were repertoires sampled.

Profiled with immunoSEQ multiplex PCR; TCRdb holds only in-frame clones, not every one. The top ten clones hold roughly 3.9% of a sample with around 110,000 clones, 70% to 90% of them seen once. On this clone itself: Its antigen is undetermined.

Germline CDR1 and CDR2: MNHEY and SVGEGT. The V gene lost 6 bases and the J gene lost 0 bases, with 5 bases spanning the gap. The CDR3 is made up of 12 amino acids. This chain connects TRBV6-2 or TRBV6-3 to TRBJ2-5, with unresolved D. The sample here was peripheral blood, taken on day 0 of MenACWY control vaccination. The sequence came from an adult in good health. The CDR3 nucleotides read TGTGCCAGCAGCCCGTACCAAGAGACCCAGTACTTC. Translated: CASSPYQETQYF.